This TCR beta chain appears in the sequencing data of a study of graft-versus-host responses after intestinal transplantation. Turning to the study itself: Isolated intestinal, liver-intestinal, or multivisceral transplants were what recipients had. Every recipient had anti-thymocyte globulin induction and roughly three years of tacrolimus plus steroids. Study results and caveats: Present in recipient marrow, GvH clones included some that appeared first in ileum or blood. Graft-donor T cell macrochimerism in patients accompanied high graft-versus-host to host-versus-graft clonal ratios in allografts.

The method was immunoSEQ multiplex PCR; TCRdb's version includes in-frame clones alone and lacks a portion of them. In the table there are more than 95,000 clones, roughly 92% of which are singletons. The CDR3 consists of 15 residues. V lost 8 bases and J 0 bases, leaving 16 bases between the germline ends. Germline values: CDR1 MNHNY, CDR2 SVGAGI (reference sequence). This clone has more than one count but fewer than ten. Its specificity is not known. This TCR was recovered from a human donor who received an intestinal transplant. The sequencing here drew on unstimulated CD4+ T cells sorted from spleen or lymph node cells, taken before intestinal transplant. V and J are TRBV6-6 and TRBJ1-2; possible D gene TRBD1, 6 bases. CDR3 sequence (DNA): TGTGCCAGCCTTGCGGGGGCGGCCCCTAACTATGGCTACACCTTC. Translated, it gives CASLAGAAPNYGYTF.